The entry below gives a single T cell receptor beta chain sequence along with its context. Its antigen is currently unknown. TCRdb keeps only in-frame clones here, not all; method: immunoSEQ multiplex PCR. Here the sample spans around 250,000 clones, around 89% being singletons. This record belongs to a study of cytomegalovirus exposure and HLA in healthy donors. Overall study results and limits: It was reportedly the case that the classifier diagnosed cytomegalovirus status with high specificity and sensitivity. The authors enumerated roughly 160 TCR beta chains as linked to cytomegalovirus. Rarity marked most TCR sequences, yet some public TCRs occurred in many donors.

The donors were members of the approximately 130-subject validation cohort (separate from the roughly 670-subject first cohort). The material sequenced was PBMCs. The clonotype originates from a woman aged 18-35 years in good health and CMV-seronegative.

CDR3 bases: TGTGCCGGACACTTTAGGCCGGGGGCAGATACGCAGTATTTT. This codes for CAGHFRPGADTQYF. V and J are TRBV2 and TRBJ2-3; a weak D match, TRBD2 (6 bases). Trimming cost V 11 bases and J 4 bases, with 19 bases left between them. Germline values: CDR1 SNHLY, CDR2 FYNNEI. The CDR3 has 14 residues.